This section outlines one TCR beta chain sequence together with its context. Its matching antigen is unknown. These data originate in a study of persistence of HIV-infected CD4 T cells. Trimming took 7 bases from V and 4 from J; bases not matched to a gene: 3. The CDR3 sequence is 13 residues long. Germline CDR1 is MNHEY and CDR2 is SVGAGI. The libraries were made with immunoSEQ version 4 in survey mode. Data came from immunoSEQ multiplex PCR; TCRdb stores just in-frame clones and leaves some out. This table holds 36,000 or so clones, around 83% found once. An overlapping HIV-1 Gag peptide pool stimulated these cells at 0.95 to 1 ug/peptide/mL. Memory cells lacking CD40L and CD69 with high CD45RO were sorted. Donors had undetectable plasma HIV-1 RNA, under 50 copies/mL, for 4+ years. Anti-CD28/CD49d costimulation, CD40-blocking antibody and enfuvirtide were given to CD8-depleted PBMCs for 18 hours.

The V gene is TRBV6-5, the J gene TRBJ1-1; 10 nucleotides align to TRBD1. Sequencing was performed on cultured CD4+ T cells from PBMCs, taken from a patient who received antiretroviral therapy. The sequence was obtained from an adult with HIV. The donor label of this sample is uncertain. Written as DNA, the CDR3 is TGTGCCAGCACTGGGACAGGGGTCACTGAAGCTTTCTTT. This translates into CASTGTGVTEAFF.